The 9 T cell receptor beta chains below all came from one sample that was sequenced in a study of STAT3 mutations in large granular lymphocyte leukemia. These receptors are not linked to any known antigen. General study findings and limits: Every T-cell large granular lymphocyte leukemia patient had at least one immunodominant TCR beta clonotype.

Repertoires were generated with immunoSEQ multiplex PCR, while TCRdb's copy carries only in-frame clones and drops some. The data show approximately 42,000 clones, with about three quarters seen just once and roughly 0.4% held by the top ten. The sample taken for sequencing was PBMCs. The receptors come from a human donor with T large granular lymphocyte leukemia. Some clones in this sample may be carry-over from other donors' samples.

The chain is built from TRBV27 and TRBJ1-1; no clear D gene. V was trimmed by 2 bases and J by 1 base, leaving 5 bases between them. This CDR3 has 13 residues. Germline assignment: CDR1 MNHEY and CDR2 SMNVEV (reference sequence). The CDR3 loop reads CASSLRENTEAFF. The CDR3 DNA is TGTGCCAGCAGTTTAAGGGAGAACACTGAAGCTTTCTTT.

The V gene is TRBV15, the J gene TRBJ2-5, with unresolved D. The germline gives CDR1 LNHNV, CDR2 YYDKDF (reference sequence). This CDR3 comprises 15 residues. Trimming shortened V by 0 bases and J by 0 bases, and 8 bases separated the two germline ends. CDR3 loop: CATSRDRSDQETQYF. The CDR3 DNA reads TGTGCCACCAGCAGAGACAGGAGCGACCAAGAGACCCAGTACTTC. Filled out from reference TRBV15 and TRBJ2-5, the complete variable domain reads DAMVIQNPRYQVTQFGKPVTLSCSQTLNHNVMYWYQQKSSQAPKLLFHYYDKDFNNEADTPDNFQSRRPNTSFCFLDIRSPGLGDTAMYLCATSRDRSDQETQYFGPGTRLLVL.

The CDR3 nucleotides read TGTGCCAGCAGTTTACATCGGTTAAATCAGCCCCAGCATTTT. Its protein product is CASSLHRLNQPQHF. This chain links TRBV27 with TRBJ1-5, with D unresolved. Looked up from germline, CDR1 is MNHEY and CDR2 is SMNVEV (reference sequence). The ends were cut back, 2 bases at V and 4 bases at J, with 9 bases in the middle. This CDR3 is 14 amino acids long.

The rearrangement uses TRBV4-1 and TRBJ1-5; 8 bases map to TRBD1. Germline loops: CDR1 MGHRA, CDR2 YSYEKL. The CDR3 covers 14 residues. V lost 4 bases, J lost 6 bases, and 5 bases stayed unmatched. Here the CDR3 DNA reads TGCGCCAGCAGCCTACAGGGGGTTGGTCAGCCCCAGCATTTT. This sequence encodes CASSLQGVGQPQHF.

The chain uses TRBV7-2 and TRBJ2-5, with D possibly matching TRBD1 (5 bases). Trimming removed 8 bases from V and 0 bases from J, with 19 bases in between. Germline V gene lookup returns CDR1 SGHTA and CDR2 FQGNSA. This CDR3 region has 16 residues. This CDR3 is CASLMQWGSYQETQYF. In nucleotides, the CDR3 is TGTGCCAGCCTTATGCAGTGGGGCAGTTACCAAGAGACCCAGTACTTC.

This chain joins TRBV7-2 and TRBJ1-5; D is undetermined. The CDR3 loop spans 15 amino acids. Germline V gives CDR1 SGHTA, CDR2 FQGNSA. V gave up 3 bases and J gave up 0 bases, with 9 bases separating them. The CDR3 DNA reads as TGTGCCAGCAGCTTCGGTAGGAGTAGCAATCAGCCCCAGCATTTT. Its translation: CASSFGRSSNQPQHF. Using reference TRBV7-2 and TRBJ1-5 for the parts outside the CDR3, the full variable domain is GAGVSQSPSNKVTEKGKDVELRCDPISGHTALYWYRQSLGQGLEFLIYFQGNSAPDKSGLPSDRFSAERTGGSVSTLTIQRTQQEDSAVYLCASSFGRSSNQPQHFGDGTRLSIL.

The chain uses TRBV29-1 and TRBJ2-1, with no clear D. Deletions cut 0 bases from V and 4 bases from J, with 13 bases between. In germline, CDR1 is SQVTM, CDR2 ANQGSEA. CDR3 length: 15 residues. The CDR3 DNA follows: TGCAGCGTTGAAGATCGTGGGGATTTATACAATGAGCAGTTCTTC. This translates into CSVEDRGDLYNEQFF.

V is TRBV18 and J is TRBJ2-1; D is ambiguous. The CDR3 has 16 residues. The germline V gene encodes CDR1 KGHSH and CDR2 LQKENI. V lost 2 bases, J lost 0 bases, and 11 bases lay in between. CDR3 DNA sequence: TGTGCCAGCTCACCATCTCCAACGAGCTCCTACAATGAGCAGTTCTTC. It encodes CASSPSPTSSYNEQFF.

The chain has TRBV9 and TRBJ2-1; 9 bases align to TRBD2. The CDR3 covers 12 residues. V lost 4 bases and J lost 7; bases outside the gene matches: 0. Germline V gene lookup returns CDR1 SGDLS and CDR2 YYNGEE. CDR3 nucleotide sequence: TGTGCCAGCAGCCTAGCGGGGAATGAGCAGTTCTTC. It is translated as CASSLAGNEQFF.